Listed here is a single T cell receptor beta chain. The antigen is not known. The sample is drawn from a study of cytomegalovirus exposure and HLA in healthy donors. Study results and caveats: A few chains tied to CMV proved CMV antigen-specific in vitro.

Primers: 60 Vbeta forward and 13 Jbeta reverse. The assay was immunoSEQ multiplex PCR, and TCRdb's table has in-frame clones only and misses some. The table includes approximately 79,000 clones, 65% to 85% detected once. The V and J ends lost 2 bases and 4 bases, in that order; junction bases with no gene match: 7. The CDR3 has 15 residues. Per the germline V gene, CDR1 is MGHRA and CDR2 is YSYEKL. The sample comprised PBMCs. The chain carries TRBV4-1 and TRBJ1-1, with 7 bases lining up with TRBD1. This TCR was sampled from a woman aged 40 to 50 in good health and CMV-seropositive. The CDR3: CASSQLQGTLTEAFF. CDR3 DNA sequence: TGCGCCAGCAGCCAACTACAGGGGACTCTCACTGAAGCTTTCTTT.